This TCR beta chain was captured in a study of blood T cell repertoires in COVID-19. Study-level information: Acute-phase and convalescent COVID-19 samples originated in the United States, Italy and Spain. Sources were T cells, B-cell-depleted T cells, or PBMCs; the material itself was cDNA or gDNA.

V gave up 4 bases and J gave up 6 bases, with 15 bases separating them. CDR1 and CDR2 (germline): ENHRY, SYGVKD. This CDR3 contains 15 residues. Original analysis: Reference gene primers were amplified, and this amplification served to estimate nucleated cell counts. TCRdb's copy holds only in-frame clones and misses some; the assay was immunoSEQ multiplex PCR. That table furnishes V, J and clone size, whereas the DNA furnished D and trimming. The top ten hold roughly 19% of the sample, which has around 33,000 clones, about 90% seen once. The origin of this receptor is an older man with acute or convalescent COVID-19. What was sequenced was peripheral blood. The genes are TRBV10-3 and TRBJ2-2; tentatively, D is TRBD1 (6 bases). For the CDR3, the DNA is TGTGCCATCAGTGGGACAGTTCCAGGGTCCGGGGAGCTGTTTTTT. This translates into CAISGTVPGSGELFF.